The present TCR beta chain was sequenced within a study of T cell responses to AZD1222 COVID-19 vaccine. Profiled with immunoSEQ multiplex PCR; TCRdb holds only in-frame clones, not every one. The sample holds under 150,000 clones, over 80% seen once. Study-wide results and caveats: Repertoire sampling occurred only after the peak T cell response. Clonal diversity was possibly underestimated, and white British individuals and females predominated among donors. Breadth and depth of Spike-specific TCRs rose after two AZD1222 doses. The study identified only a handful of AZD1222 recipients as seropositive at baseline.

V lost 11 bases and J lost 0, with 11 bases in between. The CDR3 runs to 13 residues. Germline values: CDR1 ENHRY, CDR2 SYGVKD. Points on this clone: What it binds is unknown.

The V gene is TRBV10-3, the J gene TRBJ1-3, with a weak D call TRBD1 (5 bases). The receptor's source is an adult in good health. Sequences were derived from peripheral blood, sampled on day 0 of MenACWY control vaccination. The CDR3 bases are TGTGCCGTGGGACCCAACTCTGGAAACACCATATATTTT. It yields the protein CAVGPNSGNTIYF.